The 21 T cell receptor beta chains below come from one sample, sequenced in a study of technical replicates of blood from several donors. TCRdb keeps only in-frame clones here, not all; method: immunoSEQ multiplex PCR. There are some 68,000 clones in the sample; nearly 97% occur only once, and 0.24% lies in the top ten. The material sequenced was T cells isolated from PBMCs. The receptors come from a human donor in good health.

V gene TRBV28 combines with J gene TRBJ1-3, with a weak D call TRBD1 (5 bases). The CDR3 length is 17 residues. The V gene's germline CDR1 is MDHEN and CDR2 SYDVKM. V was shortened by 6 bases and J by 0 bases, with 18 bases between the two germline ends. CDR3 nucleotide sequence: TGTGCCAGCAGAACTGAACAGGCCGGACGCTCTGGAAACACCATATATTTT. It translates to CASRTEQAGRSGNTIYF.

This sequence joins TRBV9 and TRBJ2-6; 7 positions agree with TRBD1. The length of the CDR3 is 19 residues. Germline lookup yields CDR1 SGDLS and CDR2 YYNGEE. V shed 2 bases, J shed 0 bases, and the junction held 11 bases outside the gene matches. CDR3 residues: CASSVARTGFASGANVLTF. The CDR3 nucleotides read TGTGCCAGCAGCGTCGCACGGACAGGTTTTGCCTCTGGGGCCAACGTCCTGACTTTC. The whole variable domain, remainder taken from reference TRBV9 and TRBJ2-6, is DSGVTQTPKHLITATGQRVTLRCSPRSGDLSVYWYQQSLDQGLQFLIQYYNGEERAKGNILERFSAQQFPDLHSELNLSSLELGDSALYFCASSVARTGFASGANVLTFGAGSRLTVL.

The rearrangement links TRBV28 to TRBJ2-1; D is undetermined. The V end was cut by 6 bases, the J end by 6 bases, with 15 bases between. Germline CDR1 MDHEN, CDR2 SYDVKM. There are 14 residues in the CDR3. The CDR3 DNA is TGTGCCAGCAGCTTCAGTCTTTCTCTCAATGAGCAGTTCTTC. Encoded protein: CASSFSLSLNEQFF.

The chain is built from TRBV6-1 and TRBJ2-7; TRBD1 is a possible D gene (5 bases). The V gene's germline CDR1 is MNHNS and CDR2 SASEGT. This CDR3 is 14 amino acids long. Trimming took 6 bases from V and 5 from J, leaving 17 bases between them. DNA of the CDR3: TGTGCCAGCAGAGATCTACAGGTTCGACACGAGCAGTACTTC. Its protein product is CASRDLQVRHEQYF.

The chain employs TRBV14 and TRBJ2-7; a weak D match, TRBD2 (6 bases). The germline CDR1 and CDR2 sequences are SGHDN and FVKESK. V was pared by 1 base and J by 3 bases, with 19 bases between. The CDR3 runs to 17 residues. CDR3 residues: CASSQGRGGRRDYEQYF. The CDR3 coding sequence is TGTGCCAGCAGCCAAGGCCGGGGAGGCAGGCGAGACTACGAGCAGTACTTC. Drawing the rest from reference TRBV14 and TRBJ2-7, the complete variable domain is EAGVTQFPSHSVIEKGQTVTLRCDPISGHDNLYWYRRVMGKEIKFLLHFVKESKQDESGMPNNRFLAERTGGTYSTLKVQPAELEDSGVYFCASSQGRGGRRDYEQYFGPGTRLTVT.

Only a few counts were recorded for this clone. V and J are TRBV7-9 and TRBJ2-5; D unresolved. The CDR3 covers 12 residues. Trimming shortened V by 10 bases and J by 4 bases, and 13 bases separated the two germline ends. CDR1 and CDR2 from the germline V gene are SEHNR and FQNEAQ (reference sequence). The CDR3 region has the DNA TGTGCCATCGAACCTACCGGAGAGACCCAGTACTTC. This codes for CAIEPTGETQYF.

The rearrangement joins TRBV5-1 to TRBJ1-5; D not certain. The CDR3 spans 13 residues. CDR1 SGHRS and CDR2 YFSETQ come from the germline V gene. The V and J ends lost 0 bases and 3 bases respectively, with 4 bases between them. CDR3 sequence: CASSLGHNQPQHF. CDR3 bases: TGCGCCAGCAGCTTGGGGCACAATCAGCCCCAGCATTTT.

J is TRBJ2-7 and V is TRBV27, with 10 nucleotides matching TRBD2. Germline assignment: CDR1 MNHEY and CDR2 SMNVEV (reference sequence). With V trimmed by 8 bases and J by 3 bases, 19 bases remained unmatched. The CDR3 is 18 amino acids. CDR3 sequence reads: CASSPLGLAGAGVYEQYF. DNA of the CDR3: TGTGCCAGCTCCCCCCTGGGGCTAGCGGGAGCGGGGGTCTACGAGCAGTACTTC.

This chain connects TRBV28 to TRBJ2-7, with D perhaps TRBD1 (7 bases). V dropped 3 bases and J dropped 4 bases, with 16 bases sitting between them. Germline lookup yields CDR1 MDHEN and CDR2 SYDVKM. This CDR3 contains 15 residues. This CDR3 reads CASSFSVQGGYEQYF. DNA of the CDR3: TGTGCCAGCAGTTTCTCGGTGCAGGGGGGATACGAGCAGTACTTC.

The chain has TRBV6-5 and TRBJ2-1, with 8 bases that match TRBD1. With 2 bases clipped from V and 7 bases from J, the junction kept 10 bases outside the gene matches. The CDR3 totals 16 residues. Germline loops: CDR1 MNHEY, CDR2 SVGAGI. CDR3 in amino acids: CASSYLWSGGNNEQFF. For the CDR3, the DNA is TGTGCCAGCAGTTACCTCTGGTCAGGGGGCAATAATGAGCAGTTCTTC.

The V gene is TRBV18, the J gene TRBJ1-6, with D perhaps matching TRBD1 (5 bases). Germline V CDR1 and CDR2: KGHSH, LQKENI. The CDR3 extends over 15 amino acids. Trimming took 0 bases from V and 11 from J, leaving 14 bases between them. Here the CDR3 DNA reads TGTGCCAGCTCACCACCGCAGGGACTTTCGGCACCCCTCCACTTT. It specifies CASSPPQGLSAPLHF. The variable domain in full, completed from reference TRBV18 and TRBJ1-6, reads NAGVMQNPRHLVRRRGQEARLRCSPMKGHSHVYWYRQLPEEGLKFMVYLQKENIIDESGMPKERFSAEFPKEGPSILRIQQVVRGDSAAYFCASSPPQGLSAPLHFGNGTRLTVT.

This clone was observed a single time. The V and J genes are TRBV2 and TRBJ2-2; the D gene is possibly TRBD1 (6 bases). Germline-derived CDR1 and CDR2 are SNHLY and FYNNEI. Trimming stripped 6 bases from V and 0 bases from J, with 11 bases between. The CDR3 spans 15 residues. The CDR3 loop reads CASRAGTPNTGELFF. The CDR3 DNA is TGTGCCAGCAGAGCAGGGACACCGAACACCGGGGAGCTGTTTTTT.

The chain uses TRBV11-2 and TRBJ1-2; TRBD1 aligns across 8 bases. The CDR3 runs 14 residues. J was trimmed by 8 bases and V by 0 bases; bases with no gene match: 5. The germline gives CDR1 SGHAT, CDR2 FQNNGV. CDR3 in DNA: TGTGCCAGCAGCTTAGAACCAGGGGGCGGAGGCTACACCTTC. Protein product: CASSLEPGGGGYTF.

This chain uses TRBV5-4 with TRBJ2-1, with 10 bases matching TRBD2. The CDR3 runs to 16 residues. The junction had 2 bases not matched to a gene; V was cut back by 0 bases and J by 2 bases. The V gene's germline CDR1 is SGHNT and CDR2 YYREEE (reference sequence). CDR3 in amino acids: CASSLGGTSAYNEQFF. CDR3 in DNA: TGTGCCAGCAGCTTGGGTGGGACTAGCGCCTACAATGAGCAGTTCTTC.

The gene calls are TRBV12-5 and TRBJ1-1; D is unresolved. There are 17 residues in the CDR3. The germline V gene has CDR1 LGHNT and CDR2 FRNRAP. Trimming shortened V by 0 bases and J by 3 bases, and 17 bases separated the two germline ends. Here the CDR3 DNA reads TGTGCTAGTGGTTTGGTCTCAGGTCGGTATGCGCACACTGAAGCTTTCTTT. It translates to CASGLVSGRYAHTEAFF. Combining the CDR3 with reference TRBV12-5 and TRBJ1-1 gives the whole variable domain DARVTQTPRHKVTEMGQEVTMRCQPILGHNTVFWYRQTMMQGLELLAYFRNRAPLDDSGMPKDRFSAEMPDATLATLKIQPSEPRDSAVYFCASGLVSGRYAHTEAFFGQGTRLTVV.

The chain carries TRBV7-9 and TRBJ2-7; 9 positions match TRBD1. Losses at the gene ends were 4 bases for V and 2 bases for J; bases not matched to a gene: 6. Germline CDR1 SEHNR, CDR2 FQNEAQ (reference sequence). CDR3 length: 15 amino acids. CDR3 sequence (DNA): TGTGCCAGCAGCTATACAGGGGGCACCGCCTACGAGCAGTACTTC. Translation: CASSYTGGTAYEQYF.

The rearrangement uses TRBV9 and TRBJ2-3; TRBD2 matches 8 bases. This CDR3 comprises 17 residues. The V gene's germline CDR1 is SGDLS and CDR2 YYNGEE. The V gene end was trimmed by 0 bases and the J gene end by 2 bases; junction bases not matched to a gene: 8. This CDR3 reads CASSVGFSGVITDTQYF. The DNA for the CDR3 is TGTGCCAGCAGCGTAGGGTTTAGCGGGGTTATCACAGATACGCAGTATTTT. The complete variable domain, with remaining parts taken from reference TRBV9 and TRBJ2-3, reads DSGVTQTPKHLITATGQRVTLRCSPRSGDLSVYWYQQSLDQGLQFLIQYYNGEERAKGNILERFSAQQFPDLHSELNLSSLELGDSALYFCASSVGFSGVITDTQYFGPGTRLTVL.

This chain joins TRBV5-1 and TRBJ2-7; 7 nucleotides align to TRBD1. Per germline, CDR1 SGHRS and CDR2 YFSETQ. Trimming took 4 bases from V and 2 from J; bases not matched to a gene: 6. This CDR3 is built from 14 residues. CDR3 loop: CASSPGQPAYEQYF. CDR3 sequence (DNA): TGCGCCAGCAGCCCGGGACAGCCCGCCTACGAGCAGTACTTC. The whole variable domain, remainder taken from reference TRBV5-1 and TRBJ2-7, is KAGVTQTPRYLIKTRGQQVTLSCSPISGHRSVSWYQQTPGQGLQFLFEYFSETQRNKGNFPGRFSGRQFSNSRSEMNVSTLELGDSALYLCASSPGQPAYEQYFGPGTRLTVT.

The chain joins TRBV6-4 to TRBJ1-1; 12 bases agree with TRBD1. The length of the CDR3 is 15 residues. From germline, CDR1 is MRHNA and CDR2 SNTAGT. With 2 bases clipped from V and 4 bases from J, the junction kept 2 bases outside the gene matches. CDR3 in amino acids: CASSDGTGGRTEAFF. Here the CDR3 DNA reads TGTGCCAGCAGTGACGGGACAGGGGGCCGCACTGAAGCTTTCTTT.

The chain joins TRBV28 to TRBJ2-7; D gene uncertain. Germline CDR1 reads MDHEN; CDR2 reads SYDVKM. The ends were cut back, 3 bases at V and 3 bases at J, with 6 bases in the middle. This CDR3 comprises 12 residues. The CDR3 DNA sequence: TGTGCCAGCAGTTTCCGTAACTACGAGCAGTACTTC. It is translated as CASSFRNYEQYF.

The V gene is TRBV28, the J gene TRBJ1-6; no clear D. The CDR3 runs 14 residues. The V gene's germline CDR1 is MDHEN and CDR2 SYDVKM. V was cut by 3 bases and J by 11 bases, with 14 bases left in between. CDR3 residues: CASSFGLPGAPLHF. CDR3 bases: TGTGCCAGCAGTTTCGGTCTGCCCGGGGCACCCCTCCACTTT.